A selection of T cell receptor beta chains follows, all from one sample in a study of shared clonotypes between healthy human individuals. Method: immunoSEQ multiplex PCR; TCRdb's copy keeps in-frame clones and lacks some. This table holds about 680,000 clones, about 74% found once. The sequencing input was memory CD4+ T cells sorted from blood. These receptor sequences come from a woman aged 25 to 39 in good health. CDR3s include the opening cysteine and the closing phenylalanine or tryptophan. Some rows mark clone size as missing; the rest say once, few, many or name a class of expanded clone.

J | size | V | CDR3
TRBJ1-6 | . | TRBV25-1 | CASKGQGNYNSPLHF
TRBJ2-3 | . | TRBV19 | CASSHLEGTDTQYF
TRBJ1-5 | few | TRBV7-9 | CASSFGDNQPQHF
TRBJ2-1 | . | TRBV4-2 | CASSRLAGVQIEQFF
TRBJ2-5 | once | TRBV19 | CASSSDPGYRETQYF
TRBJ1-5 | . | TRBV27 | CASSLAHNNQPQHF
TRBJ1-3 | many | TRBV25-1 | CASSPTGSGNTIYF
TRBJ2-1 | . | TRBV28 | CASSINNEQFF
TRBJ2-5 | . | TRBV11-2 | CASSYGTGQETQYF
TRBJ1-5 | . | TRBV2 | CASSIRAGTGGNQPQHF
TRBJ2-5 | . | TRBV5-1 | CASSPLRSLQETQYF
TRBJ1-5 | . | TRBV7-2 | CASSLAGGRNQPQHF
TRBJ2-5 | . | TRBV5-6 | CASSLVGGEETQYF
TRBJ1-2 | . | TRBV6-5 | CASGGGGYGYTF
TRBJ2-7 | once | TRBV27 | CASSLKEGMGEQYF
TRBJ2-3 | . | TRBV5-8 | CASSLGHNLRTDTQYF
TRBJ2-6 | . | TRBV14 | CASSRGHHLSGANVLTF
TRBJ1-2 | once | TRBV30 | CAWSVIRNGYTF
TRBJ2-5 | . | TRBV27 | CASTRLAGEETQYF
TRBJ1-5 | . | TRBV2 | CASSAETGIQPQHF
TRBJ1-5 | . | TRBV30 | CAWSSAATDQPQHF
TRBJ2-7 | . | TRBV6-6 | CASSARPSGPYEQYF
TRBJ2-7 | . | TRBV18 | CASSPQSGAYEQYF
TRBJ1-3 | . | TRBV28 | CASSPGQPYGNTIYF
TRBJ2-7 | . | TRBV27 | CASRLSGSSYEQYF
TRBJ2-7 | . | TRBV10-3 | CAITPGEGEQYF
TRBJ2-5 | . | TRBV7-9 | CASSPRTGAFQETQYF
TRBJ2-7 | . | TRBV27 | CASSFHFPVISLGEQYF
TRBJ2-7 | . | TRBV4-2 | CASSRLAFSSYEQYF
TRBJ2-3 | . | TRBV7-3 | CASSLRVESDTQYF
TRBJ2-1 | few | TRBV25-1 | CASSEMPQAGSSYNEQFF
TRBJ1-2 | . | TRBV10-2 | CASSGNSNYGYTF
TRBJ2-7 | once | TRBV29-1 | CSATGYRGLLGYEQYF
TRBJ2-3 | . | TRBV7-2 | CASSLDPQRSRTDTQYF
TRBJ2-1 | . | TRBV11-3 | CASSLDQDNEQFF
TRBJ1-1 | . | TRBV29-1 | CSAADSFFGAEAFF
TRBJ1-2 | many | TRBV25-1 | CASSPDGTNYGYTF
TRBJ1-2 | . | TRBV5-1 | CASSLSAKKGNYGYTF
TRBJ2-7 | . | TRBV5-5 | CASSWAGGAFNYEQYF
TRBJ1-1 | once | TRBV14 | CASSQSGQYTFF
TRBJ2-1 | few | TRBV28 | CASSSGQGAREFF
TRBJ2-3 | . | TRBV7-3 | CASSLVAGGPPDTQYF
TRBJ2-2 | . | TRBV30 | CAWIKGNTGELFF
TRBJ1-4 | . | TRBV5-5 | CASSLRAANEKLFF
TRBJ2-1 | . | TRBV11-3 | CASSFSGSEEQFF
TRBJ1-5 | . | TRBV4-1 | CASSRQPGNQPQHF
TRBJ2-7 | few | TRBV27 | CASSSWDRDEQYF
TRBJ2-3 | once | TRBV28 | CASRPTGEATDTQYF
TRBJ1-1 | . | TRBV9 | CASSVGGGSTEAFF